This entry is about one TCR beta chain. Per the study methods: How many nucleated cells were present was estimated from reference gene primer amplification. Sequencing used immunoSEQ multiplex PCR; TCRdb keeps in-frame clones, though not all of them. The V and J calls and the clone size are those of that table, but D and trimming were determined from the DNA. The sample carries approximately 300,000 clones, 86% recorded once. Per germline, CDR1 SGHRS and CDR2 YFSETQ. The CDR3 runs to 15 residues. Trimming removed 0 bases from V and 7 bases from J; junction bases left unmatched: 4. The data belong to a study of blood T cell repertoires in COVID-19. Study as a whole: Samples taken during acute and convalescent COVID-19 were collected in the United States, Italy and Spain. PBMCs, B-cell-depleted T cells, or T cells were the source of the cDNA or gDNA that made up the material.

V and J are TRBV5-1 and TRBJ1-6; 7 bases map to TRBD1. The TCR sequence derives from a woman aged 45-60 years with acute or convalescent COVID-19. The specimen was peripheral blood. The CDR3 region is CASSLADRANSPLHF. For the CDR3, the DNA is TGCGCCAGCAGCTTGGCCGACAGGGCCAATTCACCCCTCCACTTT.